Presented here are 9 T cell receptor beta chains from one specimen sequenced in a study of CD8+ T cells in alopecia areata (dated by TCRdb to about 2018). Libraries were built with the immunoSEQ multiplex PCR assay. To provide template for TCR sequencing, every sample had RNA extracted and reverse transcribed into cDNA. This immuneACCESS table, as held by TCRdb, lists in-frame sequences with V and J called but not all clones. Of the missing ones, under half trace to an unresolved V gene in checked studies; the others have no known cause. This sample lists 150,000 to 200,000 clones; roughly 70% were detected once. Jointly, the top ten make up approximately 10% of the sample. The label giving this sample's time point can be read as: baseline before oral tofacitinib. Sequenced here: CD8+ T cells sorted from blood, sampled at week 0. The receptors were sampled from a human donor with alopecia areata.

The genes are TRBV2 and TRBJ1-5, with 8 bases lining up with TRBD1. The junction had 2 bases not matched to a gene; V was cut back by 6 bases and J by 4 bases. The CDR3 sequence is 13 residues long. Germline CDR1 is SNHLY and CDR2 is FYNNEI. CDR3 sequence: CASRDRVNQPQHF. CDR3 DNA: TGTGCCAGCAGGGACAGGGTGAATCAGCCCCAGCATTTT.

V gene TRBV11-2 combines with J gene TRBJ2-5; D might be TRBD1 (8 bases). The V gene's germline CDR1 is SGHAT and CDR2 FQNNGV. The CDR3 consists of 14 residues. Trimming took off 4 bases at V and 5 bases at J, with 14 bases between the two ends. The CDR3 loop is CASSSQQGGETQYF. The CDR3 coding sequence is TGTGCCAGCAGCTCCCAACAGGGGGGGGAGACCCAGTACTTC.

This clone was seen a few times. The chain recombines TRBV29-1 with TRBJ1-1, with D hard to call. There are 12 residues in the CDR3. V gave up 5 bases and J gave up 10 bases, with 17 bases separating them. Per the germline V gene, CDR1 is SQVTM and CDR2 is ANQGSEA. CDR3 nucleotide sequence: TGCAGCGTTTTCGCCGGGAGTCTGGGAGCTTTCTTT. It specifies CSVFAGSLGAFF.

Only one count was recorded for this clone. This chain uses TRBV30 with TRBJ1-1; D remains unclear. Per the germline V gene, CDR1 is GTSNPN and CDR2 is SVGIG (reference sequence). This CDR3 comprises 10 residues. The V end was cut by 3 bases, the J end by 7 bases, with 6 bases between. The CDR3 region is CAWSEVEAFF. In nucleotides, the CDR3 is TGTGCCTGGAGCGAAGTTGAAGCTTTCTTT.

This clone was seen more than once but under ten times. This sequence joins TRBV29-1 and TRBJ2-7; D is possibly TRBD1 (6 bases). V gave up 5 bases and J gave up 3 bases, with 8 bases separating them. CDR3 size: 11 residues. Germline V gene sequence: CDR1 SQVTM, CDR2 ANQGSEA. The CDR3 protein is CSVWDNYEQYF. CDR3 bases: TGCAGCGTTTGGGACAACTACGAGCAGTACTTC.

The chain combines TRBV13 with TRBJ2-1; TRBD2 aligns across 8 bases. Germline values: CDR1 PRHDT, CDR2 FYEKMQ (reference sequence). V lost 5 bases, J lost 1 base, and 7 bases stayed unmatched. The CDR3 loop spans 16 amino acids. CDR3 amino acids: CASSGPSGLSYNEQFF. The CDR3 DNA sequence: TGTGCCAGCAGCGGACCTAGCGGGTTGTCCTACAATGAGCAGTTCTTC.

This clone has just a few counts. This chain links TRBV29-1 with TRBJ2-7; either TRBD1 or TRBD2 may supply D (5 bases each). Germline lookup yields CDR1 SQVTM and CDR2 ANQGSEA. The V end was cut by 6 bases, the J end by 2 bases, with 11 bases between. The CDR3 sequence is 12 residues long. The CDR3 is CSVPGPTYEQYF. CDR3 nucleotide sequence: TGCAGCGTGCCGGGACCAACCTACGAGCAGTACTTC.

The gene calls are TRBV2 and TRBJ2-1; 7 positions match TRBD1. V shed 3 bases and J 0 bases; nucleotides not matched to a gene: 11. CDR1 is SNHLY and CDR2 is FYNNEI in the germline V gene. There are 18 residues in the CDR3. This chain's CDR3 is CASSDLGQRYNSYNEQFF. CDR3 in DNA: TGTGCCAGCAGTGACCTGGGACAGCGATACAACTCCTACAATGAGCAGTTCTTC.

This clone has only a few counts. The chain uses TRBV7-9 and TRBJ1-5; TRBD1 might be the D (5 bases). Germline CDR1 is SEHNR and CDR2 is FQNEAQ (reference sequence). This CDR3 is 13 amino acids long. The V end was cut by 3 bases, the J end by 6 bases, with 9 bases between. As DNA, the CDR3 is TGTGCCAGCAGCTTGGGAGGGGTTCAGCCCCAGCATTTT. Translation gives CASSLGGVQPQHF.